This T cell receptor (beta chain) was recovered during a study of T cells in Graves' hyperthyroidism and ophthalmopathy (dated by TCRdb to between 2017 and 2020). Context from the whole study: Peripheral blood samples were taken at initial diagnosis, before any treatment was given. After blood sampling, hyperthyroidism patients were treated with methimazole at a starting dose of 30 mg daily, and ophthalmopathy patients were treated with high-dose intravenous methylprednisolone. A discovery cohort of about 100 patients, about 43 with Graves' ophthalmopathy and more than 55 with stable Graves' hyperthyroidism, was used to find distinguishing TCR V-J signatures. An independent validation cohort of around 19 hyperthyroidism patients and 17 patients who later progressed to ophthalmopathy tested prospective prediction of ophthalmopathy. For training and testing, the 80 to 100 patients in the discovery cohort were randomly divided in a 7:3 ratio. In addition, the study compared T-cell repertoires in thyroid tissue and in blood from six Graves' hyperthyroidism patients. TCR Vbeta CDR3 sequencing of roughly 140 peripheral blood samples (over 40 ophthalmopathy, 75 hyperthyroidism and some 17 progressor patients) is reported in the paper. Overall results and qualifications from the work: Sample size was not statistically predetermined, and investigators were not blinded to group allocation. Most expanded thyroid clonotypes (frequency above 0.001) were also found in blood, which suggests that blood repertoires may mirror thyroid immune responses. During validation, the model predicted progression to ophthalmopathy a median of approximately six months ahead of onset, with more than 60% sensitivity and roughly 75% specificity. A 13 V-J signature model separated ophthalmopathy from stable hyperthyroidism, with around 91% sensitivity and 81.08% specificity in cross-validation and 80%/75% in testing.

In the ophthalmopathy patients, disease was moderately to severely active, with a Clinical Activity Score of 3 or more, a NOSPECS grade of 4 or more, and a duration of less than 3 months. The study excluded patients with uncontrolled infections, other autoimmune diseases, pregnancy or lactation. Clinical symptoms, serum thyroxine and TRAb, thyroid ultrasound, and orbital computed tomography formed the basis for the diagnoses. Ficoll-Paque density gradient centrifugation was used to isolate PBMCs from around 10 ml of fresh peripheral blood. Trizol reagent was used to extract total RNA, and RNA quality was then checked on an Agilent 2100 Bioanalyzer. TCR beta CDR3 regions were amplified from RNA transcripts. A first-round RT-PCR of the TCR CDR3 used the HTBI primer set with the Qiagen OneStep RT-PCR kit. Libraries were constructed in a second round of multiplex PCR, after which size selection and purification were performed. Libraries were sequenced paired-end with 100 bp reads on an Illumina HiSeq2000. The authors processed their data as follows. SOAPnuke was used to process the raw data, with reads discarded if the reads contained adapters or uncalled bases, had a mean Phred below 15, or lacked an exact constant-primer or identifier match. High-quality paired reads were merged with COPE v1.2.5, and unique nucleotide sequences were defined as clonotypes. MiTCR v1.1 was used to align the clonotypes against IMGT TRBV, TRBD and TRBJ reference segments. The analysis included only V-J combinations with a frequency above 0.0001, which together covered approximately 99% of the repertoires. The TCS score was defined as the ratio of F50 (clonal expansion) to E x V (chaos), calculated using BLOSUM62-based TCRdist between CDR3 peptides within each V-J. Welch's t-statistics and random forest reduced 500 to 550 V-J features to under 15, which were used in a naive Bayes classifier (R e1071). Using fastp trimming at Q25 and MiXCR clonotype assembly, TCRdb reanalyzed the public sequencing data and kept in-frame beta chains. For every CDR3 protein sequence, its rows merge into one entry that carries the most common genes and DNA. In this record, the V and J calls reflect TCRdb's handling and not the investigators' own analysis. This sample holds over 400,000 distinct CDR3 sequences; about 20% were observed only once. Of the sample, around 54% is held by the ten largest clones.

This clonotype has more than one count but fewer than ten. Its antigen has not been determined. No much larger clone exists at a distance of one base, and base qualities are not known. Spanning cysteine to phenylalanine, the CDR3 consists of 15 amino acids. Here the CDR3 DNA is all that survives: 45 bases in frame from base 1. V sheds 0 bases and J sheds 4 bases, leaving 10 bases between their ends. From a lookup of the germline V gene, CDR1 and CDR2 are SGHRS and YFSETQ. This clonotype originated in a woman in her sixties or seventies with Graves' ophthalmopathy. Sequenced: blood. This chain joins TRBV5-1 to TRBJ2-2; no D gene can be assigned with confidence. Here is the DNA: TGCGCCAGCAGCTTGGTTGTGCTGGGCACCGGGGAGCTGTTTTTT. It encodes CASSLVVLGTGELFF.